Listed below are T cell receptor beta chains from one sample, sequenced in a study of blood T cell repertoires in COVID-19. TCRdb's table, derived via immunoSEQ multiplex PCR, lists solely in-frame clones and lacks some. Of 180,000 or so clones listed, about 90% are singletons. Sequences were obtained from peripheral blood. These receptor sequences come from a man in his forties with active or convalescent COVID-19. The CDR3 runs from the conserved cysteine through the conserved F or W. Fields, in order: CDR3 protein, V gene, J gene.

CASSPTMNTEAFF	TRBV2	TRBJ1-1
CSATGGYGYTF	TRBV20-1	TRBJ1-2
CASSLNSARGYEQYF	TRBV11-2	TRBJ2-7
CASSRQGSGNTIYF	TRBV6-5	TRBJ1-3
CASSKGRGGNQPQHF	TRBV18	TRBJ1-5
CASSYHGTDEKLFF	TRBV6-5	TRBJ1-4
CASSLVYGEREQFF	TRBV7-8	TRBJ2-1
CASRFSTGTGASPLHF	TRBV27	TRBJ1-6
CASSHRASYEQYF	TRBV5-1	TRBJ2-7
CASSYDRGSGELFF	TRBV6-5	TRBJ2-2
CASSYGVATNEKLFF	TRBV6-6	TRBJ1-4
CASSSVRGRATEAFF	TRBV19	TRBJ1-1
CASSLDLGGAFF	TRBV5-4	TRBJ2-1
CASSYGQSSYNSPLHF	TRBV27	TRBJ1-6
CASSLRSSGQIGEAFF	TRBV7-2	TRBJ1-1
CASSPSGTRNTEAFF	TRBV19	TRBJ1-1
CASTSYGTGGQPQHF	TRBV6-6	TRBJ1-5
CASSVGGDGTGELFF	TRBV9	TRBJ2-2
CASSEALQGGLTTEAFF	TRBV6-1	TRBJ1-1
CASSLQGTNQPQHF	TRBV5-4	TRBJ1-5
CAISESGTGVSYEQYF	TRBV10-3	TRBJ2-7
CASSQGQGRWDSPLHF	TRBV4-3	TRBJ1-6
CASSYDRVGGSPLHF	TRBV6-5	TRBJ1-6
CAWRQGAREKLFF	TRBV30	TRBJ1-4
CASSDVWGAGELFF	TRBV6-4	TRBJ2-2
CASRALISYGYTF	TRBV6-5	TRBJ1-2
CASSVQARGISYEQYF	TRBV10-2	TRBJ2-7
CASSLKGATEAFF	TRBV5-1	TRBJ1-1
CASLGGSGELFF	TRBV23-1	TRBJ2-2
CASSQVTAGSGELFF	TRBV4-2	TRBJ2-2
CASSQDPSGGGYTF	TRBV4-3	TRBJ1-2
CASSQGSVAGAGGETQYF	TRBV4-2	TRBJ2-5
CASSHKYEQYF	TRBV5-6	TRBJ2-7
CAWSDRGGVWNTQYF	TRBV30	TRBJ2-3
CASSWTGESGYTF	TRBV5-4	TRBJ1-2
CASIPSGLRTDTQYF	TRBV5-6	TRBJ2-3
CASSQARGVWGYTF	TRBV4-2	TRBJ1-2
CASSLLREGEQYF	TRBV7-2	TRBJ2-7
CASSPQGRGNEQFF	TRBV6-5	TRBJ2-1
CASSSNGASYNSPLHF	TRBV27	TRBJ1-6
CAISFDREKLFF	TRBV10-3	TRBJ1-4
CASSPTGQGQRFF	TRBV4-1	TRBJ2-1
CASRSDKNTEAFF	TRBV2	TRBJ1-1
CASSEQQGLNTEAFF	TRBV6-1	TRBJ1-1
CASSLGTGNRNTIYF	TRBV13	TRBJ1-3
CASSSLGGGAETQYF	TRBV28	TRBJ2-5
CASSLVASQETQYF	TRBV5-1	TRBJ2-5